This T cell receptor (beta chain) was found in a study of beta chain features in type 1 diabetes. Whole-study results and caveats: There were fewer insertions and more deletions at the VDJ junctions of type 1 diabetes patients. Researchers report that Type 1 diabetes patients had moderately but significantly shorter TCRB CDR3s across all four CD4+ subsets.

Concerning this clone: Its antigen is as yet unknown.

The CDR3 has 16 amino acids. Germline CDR1 is MNHNY and CDR2 is SVGAGI (reference sequence). V lost 0 bases and J lost 0; bases outside the gene matches: 1. The entirety of the isolated RNA underwent reverse transcription, so expressed TCRB transcripts were sequenced. Naive, central memory and regulatory T cell samples came to a mean of about 4 million reads. Sequencing used immunoSEQ multiplex PCR; TCRdb keeps in-frame clones, though not all of them. The sample has around 160,000 clones; roughly 10% are singletons. Material: central memory CD4+ T cells from blood. The TCR comes from a woman aged 25 to 39 with type 1 diabetes. The chain employs TRBV6-6 and TRBJ1-5, with TRBD1 matching 8 bases. In DNA form, the CDR3 reads TGTGCCAGCAGTTACTCCGGACAGGGTAGCAATCAGCCCCAGCATTTT. It is translated as CASSYSGQGSNQPQHF.